What follows is one T cell receptor (beta chain) and its context. Its antigen is not identified. The record originates from a study of cytomegalovirus exposure and HLA in healthy donors. Findings and caveats of the study: Accounts indicate the classifier identified cytomegalovirus status with strong specificity and sensitivity. Sequencing likely generated an artifact that appeared as a cluster of highly shared sequence variants. The productive fraction for most TCR beta V segments was about 90% or about 30% in an earlier analysis. From TCR beta sequences, most subjects' HLA-A and HLA-B alleles were reportedly predicted accurately.

Amplification used 60 Vbeta primers and 13 Jbeta primers. This table comes from immunoSEQ multiplex PCR, and its TCRdb copy is limited to in-frame clones, with some not included. The table has 150,000 or so clones, around 76% seen once; the top ten hold roughly 2%. The V and J ends lost 6 bases and 2 bases respectively, with 15 bases between them. Germline lookup yields CDR1 MNHNS and CDR2 SASEGT. The CDR3 has 15 amino acids. This clonotype originated in a female donor in good health and CMV-seronegative. The specimen sequenced was PBMCs. This chain connects TRBV6-1 to TRBJ2-3; tentative D call: TRBD2 (6 bases). CDR3 sequence (DNA): TGTGCCAGCAGAGATGGTGGGAGGCCCACAGATACGCAGTATTTT. This encodes CASRDGGRPTDTQYF.